Reported below is one T cell receptor beta chain. This record comes from a study of OX40 agonist ivuxolimab in advanced cancers. Study at large: Treatment of patients was with ivuxolimab, an agonistic anti-OX40 (CD134) antibody. The group had a mean age of 60 years, ranged from 23 to 79, and was 80% to 85% male.

CDR1 and CDR2 from the germline V gene are SEHNR and FQNEAQ (reference sequence). This CDR3 region has 19 residues. V was cut by 0 bases and J by 0 bases, with 15 bases left in between. Clones were sequenced by immunoSEQ multiplex PCR, and TCRdb holds only the in-frame ones, with some missing. Of approximately 89,000 clones listed, roughly 84% were seen once; the top ten hold approximately 0.26%. This TCR was sampled from an adult with an advanced solid tumor such as melanoma, head and neck, liver or kidney cancer. The specimen was CD4+ or CD8+ T cells sorted from blood, collected in a trial of the OX40 agonist ivuxolimab. This chain links TRBV7-9 with TRBJ1-6, with TRBD1 as a possible D gene (5 bases). CDR3 region: CASSLAQGASSSYNSPLHF. The CDR3 nucleotides are TGTGCCAGCAGCTTAGCGCAGGGAGCCTCGAGCTCCTATAATTCACCCCTCCACTTT.